Listed below are T cell receptor beta chains from one sample, sequenced in a study of shared clonotypes between healthy human individuals. Measured with immunoSEQ multiplex PCR; TCRdb has only the in-frame clones, and not every one. The sample shows 600,000 to 750,000 clones, approximately 72% of them seen only once. Sequenced material: memory CD4+ T cells sorted from blood. Receptors were obtained from a woman between 25 and 40 years old in good health. CDR3s include the opening cysteine and the closing phenylalanine or tryptophan. Each record gives: D gene, CDR3 length, clone size, J gene, V gene, CDR3 protein, CDR3 DNA. D genes are given only for firm matches. A clone size is listed for some rows: how often the clone was seen (once, few, many), or a class if it is expanded.

- 12 - TRBJ1-5 TRBV2 CAPLGVGQPQHF TGTGCCCCTTTAGGGGTGGGGCAGCCCCAGCATTTT
- 15 - TRBJ1-5 TRBV2 CASRAGVVGNQPQHF TGTGCCAGCAGGGCAGGGGTGGTAGGCAATCAGCCCCAGCATTTT
- 15 - TRBJ2-3 TRBV7-9 CASSLLRAQTDTQYF TGTGCCAGCAGCTTGTTGAGGGCCCAAACAGATACGCAGTATTTT
- 14 few TRBJ1-1 TRBV28 CASTHPAGNTEAFF TGTGCCAGCACCCACCCGGCCGGGAACACTGAAGCTTTCTTT
- 14 - TRBJ1-5 TRBV15 CATSRDKGYQPQHF TGTGCCACCAGCAGAGACAAGGGGTATCAGCCCCAGCATTTT
- 16 - TRBJ2-1 TRBV7-7 CASSLRGEGKYNEQFF TGTGCCAGCAGCTTAAGGGGGGAGGGCAAGTACAATGAGCAGTTCTTC
TRBD2 14 - TRBJ2-3 TRBV19 CASSLREERDTQYF TGTGCCAGTAGTCTCCGGGAGGAAAGAGATACGCAGTATTTT
- 15 few TRBJ2-3 TRBV2 CASSVMTLRADTQYF TGTGCCAGCAGTGTAATGACATTGAGGGCAGATACGCAGTATTTT
TRBD1 14 - TRBJ1-4 TRBV4-2 CASSPGQVNEKLFF TGTGCCAGCAGCCCGGGACAGGTTAATGAAAAACTGTTTTTT
- 14 few TRBJ2-2 TRBV7-2 CASSLPPNTGELFF TGTGCCAGCAGCTTACCTCCGAACACCGGGGAGCTGTTTTTT
TRBD2 17 - TRBJ2-5 TRBV28 CASSSGTGLGGLGTQYF TGTGCCAGCAGTTCAGGCACGGGACTAGGAGGCCTAGGGACCCAGTACTTC
TRBD1 15 - TRBJ2-5 TRBV4-1 CASSQPRDRGETQYF TGCGCCAGCAGCCAACCTCGGGACAGGGGTGAGACCCAGTACTTC
TRBD1 16 - TRBJ1-5 TRBV19 CASRSMTGILFQPQHF TGTGCCAGTAGGTCTATGACAGGGATTCTTTTTCAGCCCCAGCATTTT
- 15 few TRBJ2-7 TRBV11-2 CASSPLVRTSYEQYF TGTGCCAGCAGCCCTCTGGTCCGGACCTCCTACGAGCAGTACTTC
- 11 - TRBJ2-1 TRBV18 CASSTGNEQFF TGTGCCAGCTCAACGGGAAATGAGCAGTTCTTC
- 13 once TRBJ1-5 TRBV10-2 CASSGEHNQPQHF TGCGCCAGCAGCGGGGAACACAATCAGCCCCAGCATTTT
- 13 - TRBJ2-7 TRBV2 CASGGAPAYEQYF TGTGCCAGCGGGGGGGCGCCTGCCTACGAGCAGTACTTC
- 14 - TRBJ1-2 TRBV6-1 CASSEFRQKNGYTF TGTGCCAGCAGTGAATTCCGGCAGAAAAATGGCTACACCTTC
- 14 - TRBJ2-2 TRBV19 CASSMGRWAGELFF TGTGCCAGTAGTATGGGTCGGTGGGCCGGGGAGCTGTTTTTT
TRBD1 14 - TRBJ2-7 TRBV27 CASSPGQGVYEQYF TGTGCCAGCAGTCCAGGACAGGGGGTCTACGAGCAGTACTTC
- 16 - TRBJ2-6 TRBV7-8 CASSLFGSAGANVLTF TGTGCCAGCAGCTTATTCGGGAGTGCTGGGGCCAACGTCCTGACTTTC
TRBD1 16 - TRBJ1-4 TRBV5-1 CASSFEYRGINEKLFF TGCGCCAGCAGCTTCGAATACAGGGGGATAAATGAAAAACTGTTTTTT
- 12 - TRBJ1-2 TRBV19 CASGRGARGYTF TGTGCCAGCGGACGGGGGGCAAGGGGCTACACCTTC
- 14 once TRBJ2-3 TRBV4-1 CASSSLGDTDTQYF TGCGCCAGCAGCAGTTTGGGGGACACAGATACGCAGTATTTT
- 13 - TRBJ2-7 TRBV18 CASSIGLSYEQYF TGTGCCAGCTCAATTGGGCTTTCCTACGAGCAGTACTTC
- 15 - TRBJ1-2 TRBV6-5 CASSYRVGEGYGYTF TGTGCCAGCAGTTACAGGGTCGGGGAGGGGTATGGCTACACCTTC
- 15 - TRBJ2-7 TRBV6-5 CASSYGRGPTYEQYF TGTGCCAGCAGTTACGGCAGGGGACCAACCTACGAGCAGTACTTC
- 14 - TRBJ1-3 TRBV28 CASSFSGEGNTIYF TGTGCCAGCAGTTTCTCCGGGGAAGGAAACACCATATATTTT
TRBD1 13 few TRBJ1-5 TRBV2 CASSGTEDQPQHF TGTGCCAGCAGCGGGACAGAGGATCAGCCCCAGCATTTT
- 13 few TRBJ2-7 TRBV7-9 CATRDSRSYEQYF TGTGCCACACGGGACTCAAGATCCTACGAGCAGTACTTC
- 16 - TRBJ1-6 TRBV30 CAWSTRGAGQDSPLHF TGTGCCTGGAGTACGCGGGGGGCCGGGCAAGATTCACCCCTCCACTTT
- 13 few TRBJ2-1 TRBV7-3 CASSLRTDNEQFF TGTGCCAGCAGCTTAAGGACGGACAATGAGCAGTTCTTC
- 12 - TRBJ2-7 TRBV28 CASSLDSYEQYF TGTGCCAGCAGCCTCGACTCATACGAGCAGTACTTC
- 13 few TRBJ1-1 TRBV5-8 CASSPGRHTEAFF TGTGCCAGCAGCCCCGGGCGTCACACTGAAGCTTTCTTT
- 15 - TRBJ1-3 TRBV11-2 CASSLVSGAGNTIYF TGTGCCAGCAGCTTAGTTTCGGGAGCTGGAAACACCATATATTTT
- 13 - TRBJ1-5 TRBV10-2 CASRENSNQPQHF TGCGCCAGCAGGGAAAATAGCAATCAGCCCCAGCATTTT
TRBD1 14 - TRBJ1-2 TRBV4-1 CASSRDREDYGYTF TGCGCCAGCAGCCGGGACAGGGAGGACTATGGCTACACCTTC
- 14 - TRBJ2-5 TRBV10-1 CASSESGGSETQYF TGCGCCAGCAGTGAGTCGGGCGGTTCCGAGACCCAGTACTTC
- 16 - TRBJ2-3 TRBV7-2 CASSPAGWGGTDTQYF TGTGCCAGCAGCCCTGCGGGTTGGGGGGGCACAGATACGCAGTATTTT
TRBD2 15 once TRBJ2-7 TRBV7-2 CASSLGLAGVYEQYF TGTGCCAGCAGCTTAGGGCTAGCGGGAGTCTACGAGCAGTACTTC
- 17 - TRBJ2-7 TRBV18 CASSGIRGAGSPNEQYF TGTGCCAGCTCAGGAATACGAGGGGCAGGGAGCCCTAACGAGCAGTACTTC